This T cell receptor beta chain was observed in a study of cytomegalovirus exposure and HLA in healthy donors. Broader study findings: Reportedly, cytomegalovirus status was diagnosed with high sensitivity and specificity. Common viral pathogens seemed to be connected with several of the most significant clusters, according to a later analysis.

The germline V and J ends were trimmed by 4 bases and 6 bases, with 6 bases remaining between them. The CDR3 is 12 amino acids. Germline V gene data show CDR1 as MDHEN and CDR2 as SYDVKM. This clone was recorded once. Its antigen is as yet unknown. The PCR used 60 Vbeta and 13 Jbeta primers. As processed by the authors: Later analysis identified tens of millions of unique TCR beta chains, approximately 10 million shared. Clones were read by immunoSEQ multiplex PCR, and TCRdb kept only the in-frame ones, dropping some. V, J and clone size were drawn from that table, and D and trimming were deduced from the DNA. The sample records roughly 76,000 clones, 70% to 90% being singletons.

The source material was PBMCs. This TCR came from a young woman in good health and CMV-seronegative. The chain carries TRBV28 and TRBJ2-2; D gene uncertain. The CDR3 nucleotides are TGTGCCAGCAGTTCCGCGCCCGGGGAGCTGTTTTTT. Protein product: CASSSAPGELFF.